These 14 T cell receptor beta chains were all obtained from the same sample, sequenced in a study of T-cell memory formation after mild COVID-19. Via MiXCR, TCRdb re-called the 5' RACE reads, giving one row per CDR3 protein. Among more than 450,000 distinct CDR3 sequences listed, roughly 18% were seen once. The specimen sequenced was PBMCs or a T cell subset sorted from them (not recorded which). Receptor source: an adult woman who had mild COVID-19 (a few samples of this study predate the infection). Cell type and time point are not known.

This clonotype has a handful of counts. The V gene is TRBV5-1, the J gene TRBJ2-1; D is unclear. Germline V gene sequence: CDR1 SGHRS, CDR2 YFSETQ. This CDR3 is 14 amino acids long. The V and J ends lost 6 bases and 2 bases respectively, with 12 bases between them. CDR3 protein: CASTEQTPYNEQFF. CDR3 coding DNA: TGCGCCAGCACTGAGCAGACCCCCTACAATGAGCAGTTCTTC.

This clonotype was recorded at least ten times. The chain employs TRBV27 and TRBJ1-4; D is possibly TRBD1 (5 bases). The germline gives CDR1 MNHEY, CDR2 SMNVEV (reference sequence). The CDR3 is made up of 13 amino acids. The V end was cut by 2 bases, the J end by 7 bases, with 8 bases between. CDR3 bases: TGTGCCAGCAGTTTACAGGGATCTGAAAAACTGTTTTTT. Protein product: CASSLQGSEKLFF.

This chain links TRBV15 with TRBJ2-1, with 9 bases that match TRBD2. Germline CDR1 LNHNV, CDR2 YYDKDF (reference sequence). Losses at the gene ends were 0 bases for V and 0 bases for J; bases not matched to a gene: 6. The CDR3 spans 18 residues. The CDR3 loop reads CATSRDWTSESSYNEQFF. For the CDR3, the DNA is TGTGCCACCAGCAGAGATTGGACTAGCGAGAGCTCCTACAATGAGCAGTTCTTC.

CDR3 region: CASSYEAGGPRGSYNEQFF. DNA for the CDR3: TGTGCCAGCAGTTACGAGGCGGGAGGGCCACGGGGCTCCTACAATGAGCAGTTCTTC. V is TRBV6-2 or TRBV6-3 and J is TRBJ2-1, with TRBD2 identical over 9 bases. V gave up 2 bases and J gave up 0 bases; unmatched junction bases: 11. The CDR3 has 19 residues. Germline V gene data show CDR1 as MNHEY and CDR2 as SVGEGT.

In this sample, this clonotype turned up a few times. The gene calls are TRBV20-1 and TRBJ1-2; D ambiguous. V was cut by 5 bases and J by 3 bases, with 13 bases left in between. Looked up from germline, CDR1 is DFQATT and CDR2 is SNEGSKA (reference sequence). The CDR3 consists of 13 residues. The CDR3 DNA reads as TGCAGTGCTTTATCACCGAAAGACTATGGCTACACCTTC. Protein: CSALSPKDYGYTF.

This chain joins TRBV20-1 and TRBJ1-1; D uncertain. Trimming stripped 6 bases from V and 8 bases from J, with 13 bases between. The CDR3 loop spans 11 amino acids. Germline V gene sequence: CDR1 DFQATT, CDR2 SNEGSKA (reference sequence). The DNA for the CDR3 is TGCAGTGCCCCGGGCCACGGGGAAGCTTTCTTT. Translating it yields CSAPGHGEAFF.

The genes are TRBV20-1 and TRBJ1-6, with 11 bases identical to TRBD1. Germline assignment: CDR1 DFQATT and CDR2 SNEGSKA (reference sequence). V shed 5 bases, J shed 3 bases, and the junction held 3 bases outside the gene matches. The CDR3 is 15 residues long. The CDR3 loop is CSAQGQGDYNSPLHF. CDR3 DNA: TGCAGTGCTCAGGGACAGGGGGACTATAATTCACCCCTCCACTTT.

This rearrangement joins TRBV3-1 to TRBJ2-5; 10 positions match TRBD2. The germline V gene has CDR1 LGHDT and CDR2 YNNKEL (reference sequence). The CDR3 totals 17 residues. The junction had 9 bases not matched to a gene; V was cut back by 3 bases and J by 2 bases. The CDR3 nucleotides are TGTGCCAGCAGCCATGGTTTGTCTAGCGGGAGACAAGAGACCCAGTACTTC. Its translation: CASSHGLSSGRQETQYF.

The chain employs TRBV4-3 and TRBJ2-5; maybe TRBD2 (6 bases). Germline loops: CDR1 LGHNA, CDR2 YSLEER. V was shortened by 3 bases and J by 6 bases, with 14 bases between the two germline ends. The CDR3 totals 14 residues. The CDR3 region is CASSHGTPGQTQYF. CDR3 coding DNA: TGCGCCAGCAGCCACGGGACTCCGGGGCAGACCCAGTACTTC.

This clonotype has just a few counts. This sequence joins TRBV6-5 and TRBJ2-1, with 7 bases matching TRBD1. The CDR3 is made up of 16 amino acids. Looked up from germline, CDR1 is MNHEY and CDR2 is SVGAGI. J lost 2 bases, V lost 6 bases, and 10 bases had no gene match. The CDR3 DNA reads TGTGCCAGCAGCGTACGACGGACAGGTCCCTACAATGAGCAGTTCTTC. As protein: CASSVRRTGPYNEQFF.

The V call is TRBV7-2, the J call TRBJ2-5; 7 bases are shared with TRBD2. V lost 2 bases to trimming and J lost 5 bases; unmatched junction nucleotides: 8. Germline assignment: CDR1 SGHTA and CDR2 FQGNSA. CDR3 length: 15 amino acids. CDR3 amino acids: CASSLLAELGETQYF. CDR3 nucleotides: TGTGCCAGCAGCTTACTAGCGGAGTTAGGTGAGACCCAGTACTTC.

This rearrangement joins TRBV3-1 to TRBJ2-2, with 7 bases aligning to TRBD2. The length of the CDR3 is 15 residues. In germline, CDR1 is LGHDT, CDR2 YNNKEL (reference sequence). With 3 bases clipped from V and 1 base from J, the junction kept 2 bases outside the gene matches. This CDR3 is CASSHVAGNTGELFF. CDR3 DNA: TGTGCCAGCAGCCATGTAGCGGGGAACACCGGGGAGCTGTTTTTT.

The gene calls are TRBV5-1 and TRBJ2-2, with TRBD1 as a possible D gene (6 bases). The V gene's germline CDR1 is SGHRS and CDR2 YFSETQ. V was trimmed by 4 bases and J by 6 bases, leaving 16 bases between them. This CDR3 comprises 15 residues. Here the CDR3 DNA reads TGCGCCAGCAGCCCCCCGGAGCAGGGGCCCGGGGAGCTGTTTTTT. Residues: CASSPPEQGPGELFF. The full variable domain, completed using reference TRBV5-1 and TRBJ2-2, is KAGVTQTPRYLIKTRGQQVTLSCSPISGHRSVSWYQQTPGQGLQFLFEYFSETQRNKGNFPGRFSGRQFSNSRSEMNVSTLELGDSALYLCASSPPEQGPGELFFGEGSRLTVL.

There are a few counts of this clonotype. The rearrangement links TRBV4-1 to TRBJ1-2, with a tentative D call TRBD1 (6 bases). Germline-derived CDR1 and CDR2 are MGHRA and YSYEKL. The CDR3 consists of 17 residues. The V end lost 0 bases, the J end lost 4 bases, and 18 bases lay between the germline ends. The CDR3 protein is CASSQESWGPGSYGYTF. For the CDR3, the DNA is TGCGCCAGCAGCCAAGAATCGTGGGGGCCGGGCAGCTATGGCTACACCTTC.